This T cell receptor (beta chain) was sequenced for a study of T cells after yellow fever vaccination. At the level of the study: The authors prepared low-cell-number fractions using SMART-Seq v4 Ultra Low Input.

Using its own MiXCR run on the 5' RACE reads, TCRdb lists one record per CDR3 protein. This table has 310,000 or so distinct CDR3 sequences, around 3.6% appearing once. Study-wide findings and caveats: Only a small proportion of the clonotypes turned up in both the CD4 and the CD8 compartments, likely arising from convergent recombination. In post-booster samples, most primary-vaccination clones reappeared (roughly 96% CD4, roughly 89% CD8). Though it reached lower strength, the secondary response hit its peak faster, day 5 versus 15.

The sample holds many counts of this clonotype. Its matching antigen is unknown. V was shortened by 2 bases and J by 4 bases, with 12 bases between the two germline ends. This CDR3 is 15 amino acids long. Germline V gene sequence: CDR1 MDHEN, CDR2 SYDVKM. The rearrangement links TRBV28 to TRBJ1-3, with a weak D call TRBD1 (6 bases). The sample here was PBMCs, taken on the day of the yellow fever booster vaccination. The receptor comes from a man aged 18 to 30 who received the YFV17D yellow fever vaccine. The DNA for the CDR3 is TGTGCCAGCAGTTTAGCAGGGGCTCAAGGAAACACCATATATTTT. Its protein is CASSLAGAQGNTIYF.